This record covers a single TCR beta chain. This sample was included in a study of blood T cell repertoires in COVID-19. Study summary: The United States, Italy and Spain supplied acute and convalescent COVID-19 samples. Nucleic acid was either cDNA or gDNA, and it came from T cells, B-cell-depleted T cells, or PBMCs.

Original processing notes: Amplification with reference gene primers provided the estimates of nucleated cell counts. The table came from immunoSEQ multiplex PCR; TCRdb's copy has only in-frame clones and leaves some out. The D gene and trimming were derived from the DNA, and the V and J assignments and clone size from that table. The sample carries some 140,000 clones, roughly 84% recorded once. Seattle enrolled patients during active infection and tracked them longitudinally. The CDR3 covers 14 residues. J was trimmed by 5 bases and V by 4 bases; bases with no gene match: 7. Germline CDR1 MNHEY, CDR2 SVGAGI.

The sequence derives from a woman aged 60 to 75 with COVID-19, enrolled during active disease. The chain uses TRBV6-5 and TRBJ1-2; the match to TRBD1 covers 7 bases. Sequencing was done on a sample of peripheral blood. Here the CDR3 reads CASSLGQRVYGYTF. The CDR3 nucleotides read TGTGCCAGCAGTTTGGGACAGCGAGTATATGGCTACACCTTC.